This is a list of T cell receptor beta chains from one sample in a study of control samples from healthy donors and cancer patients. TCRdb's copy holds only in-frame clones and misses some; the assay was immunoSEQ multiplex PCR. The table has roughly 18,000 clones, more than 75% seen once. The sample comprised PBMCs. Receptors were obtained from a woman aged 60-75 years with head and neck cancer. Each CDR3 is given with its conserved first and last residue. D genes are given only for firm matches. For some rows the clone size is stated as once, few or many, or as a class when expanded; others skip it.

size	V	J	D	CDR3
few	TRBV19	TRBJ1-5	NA	CASSIVGPLNQPQHF
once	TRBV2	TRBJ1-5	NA	CASSEGQGNQPQHF
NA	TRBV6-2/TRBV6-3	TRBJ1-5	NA	CASSRNYQPQHF
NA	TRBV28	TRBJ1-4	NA	CASRPSGPDNEKLFF
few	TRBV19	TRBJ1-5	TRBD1	CASSVDREGQPQHF
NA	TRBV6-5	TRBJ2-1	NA	CASSSTGSSYNEQFF
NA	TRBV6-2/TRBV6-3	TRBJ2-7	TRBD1	CASSNPFDRVGDEQYF
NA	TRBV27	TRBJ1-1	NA	CASSKGQNTEAFF
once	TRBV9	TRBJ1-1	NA	CASSPILGTEAFF
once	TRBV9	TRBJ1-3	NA	CASSVDDNTIYF
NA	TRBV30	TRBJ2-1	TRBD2	CAWGHGAGAVYNEQFF
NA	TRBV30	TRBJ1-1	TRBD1	CAWSGTGLEAFF
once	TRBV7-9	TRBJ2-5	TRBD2	CASRPQLAADGETQYF
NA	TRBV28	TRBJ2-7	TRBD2	CASRSGTSGRGEQYF
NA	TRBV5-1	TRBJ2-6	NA	CASSLEGSGANVLTF
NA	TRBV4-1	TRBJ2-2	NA	CASSPLDMGFPGELFF
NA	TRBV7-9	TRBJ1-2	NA	CASSRDGGDGYTF
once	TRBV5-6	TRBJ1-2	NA	CASSLSGDWYGYTF
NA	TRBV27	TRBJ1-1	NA	CASSLWPMTNTEAFF
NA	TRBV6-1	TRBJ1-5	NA	CASSEAWGGGSKWPQHF
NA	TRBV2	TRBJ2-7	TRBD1	CASKGTGTGTYEQYF
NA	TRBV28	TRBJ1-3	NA	CASSLWGRGLSGNTIYF
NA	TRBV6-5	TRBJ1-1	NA	CASRDRGGNTEAFF
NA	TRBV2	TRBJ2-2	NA	CASSHPRTATNTGELFF
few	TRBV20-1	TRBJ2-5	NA	CSASGGQETQYF
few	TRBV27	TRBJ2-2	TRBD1	CASKGSRGGLSGELFF
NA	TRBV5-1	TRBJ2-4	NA	CASSLRVTDEAKNIQYF
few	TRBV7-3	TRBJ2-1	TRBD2	CASSFLSGRNRNEQFF
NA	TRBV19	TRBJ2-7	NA	CASSIGVAYEQYF
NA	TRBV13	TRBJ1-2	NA	CASSPPGGLGYGYTF
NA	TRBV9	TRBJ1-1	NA	CASSPLWEGAFF
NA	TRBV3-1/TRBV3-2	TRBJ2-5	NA	CASSRGFAQETQYF
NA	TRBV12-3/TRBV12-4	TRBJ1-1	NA	CASSPQVNTEAFF
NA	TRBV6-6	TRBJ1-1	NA	CASSYSEGGTEAFF
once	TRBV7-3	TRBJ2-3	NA	CASSSGHRADTQYF
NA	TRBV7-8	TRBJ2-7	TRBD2	CASSPPRQREFYEQYF
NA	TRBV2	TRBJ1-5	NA	CASSEGPMSNQPQHF
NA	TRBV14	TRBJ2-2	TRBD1	CASSTLRDREEAGELFF
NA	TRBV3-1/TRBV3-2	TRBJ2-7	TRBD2	CASSQVAREGLMNEQYF
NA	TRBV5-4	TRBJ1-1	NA	CASSSGVSIRAEAFF
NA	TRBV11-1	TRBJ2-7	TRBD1	CASSPRTGSYEQYF
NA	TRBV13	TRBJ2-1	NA	CASSLYGREDEQFF
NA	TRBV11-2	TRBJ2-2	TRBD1	CASSHRDRVNTGELFF
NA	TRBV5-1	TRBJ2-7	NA	CASSLHFDRGSYEQYF
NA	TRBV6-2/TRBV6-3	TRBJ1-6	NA	CASSRIYNSPLHF
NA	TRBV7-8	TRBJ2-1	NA	CASSLDLSSYNEQFF
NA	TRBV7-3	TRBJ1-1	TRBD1	CASSLKATGGRTEAFF
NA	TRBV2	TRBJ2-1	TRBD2	CASLGLAGGSYNEQFF
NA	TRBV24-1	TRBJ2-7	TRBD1	CATSDPGQGAHEQYF
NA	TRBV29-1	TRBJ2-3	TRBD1	CSVLNRDRGEDTQYF